The rows below give T cell receptor beta chains drawn from one sample of a study of blood T cells in healthy people across ages. TCRdb called the 5' RACE reads again in MiXCR, with one record for every CDR3 protein. The sample has about a million distinct CDR3 sequences, about 44% seen once. The sequencing input was blood. Receptors originate from a man under 40 in good health. CDR3s include the opening cysteine and the closing phenylalanine or tryptophan. The D gene is left open where the match is weak. The size of a clone is reported for some rows only, either as once, few or many, or as a class for expanded clones.

v_call	j_call	clone_size	d_call	cdr3_nt	cdr3_aa
TRBV20-1	TRBJ2-5	NA	TRBD2	TGCAGTGCTCGGACTAGGGTCCTTCAAGAGACCCAGTACTTC	CSARTRVLQETQYF
TRBV7-3	TRBJ2-5	few	TRBD2	TGTGCCAGCAGCTTAGGGGGAGGGTCCCAAGAGACCCAGTACTTC	CASSLGGGSQETQYF
TRBV14	TRBJ2-7	few	NA	TGTGCCAGCAGCCATCTAAGCTCCTACGAGCAGTACTTC	CASSHLSSYEQYF
TRBV7-3	TRBJ1-2	few	TRBD1	TGTGCCAGCAGCCCCGGGACAGGGGTCTATGGCTACACCTTC	CASSPGTGVYGYTF
TRBV3-1	TRBJ1-1	many	NA	TGTGCCAGCAGCCCAATGGCGGGCACTGAAGCTTTCTTT	CASSPMAGTEAFF
TRBV5-1	TRBJ2-3	few	NA	TGCGCCAGCAGCTCCCAGGGTAAAGGCACAGATACGCAGTATTTT	CASSSQGKGTDTQYF
TRBV20-1	TRBJ2-7	few	NA	TGCAGTCCGAGGCCCCGGGTCCACGAGCAGTACTTC	CSPRPRVHEQYF
TRBV7-9	TRBJ2-7	NA	NA	TGTGCCAGCAGCCCCTCCCTGTCCTGGGGCTACGAGCAGTACTTC	CASSPSLSWGYEQYF
TRBV27	TRBJ2-4	many	TRBD2	TGTGCCAGCTCTAGGACTAGTCGGGCAGTAAACATTCAGTACTTC	CASSRTSRAVNIQYF
TRBV7-9	TRBJ1-4	NA	NA	TGTGCCAGCAGCTTGTCTCTGCAGGAAGGAGAAAAACTGTTTTTT	CASSLSLQEGEKLFF
TRBV2	TRBJ2-6	NA	NA	TGTGCCAGTGCCGCAGGTCCTGGGGCCAACGTCCTGACTTTC	CASAAGPGANVLTF
TRBV4-1	TRBJ1-4	NA	NA	TGCGCCAGCAGAGTACAGGGCCGAACTAATGAAAAACTGTTTTTT	CASRVQGRTNEKLFF
TRBV20-1	TRBJ1-1	few	NA	TGCAGTGCTAGTCCCCCTGGGGGTTACAGCCTGGGAGCTTTCTTT	CSASPPGGYSLGAFF
TRBV20-1	TRBJ1-2	few	TRBD1	TGCAGTGCTGTTAAAACCGGGACAGGCTATGGCTACACCTTC	CSAVKTGTGYGYTF
TRBV6-5	TRBJ2-1	few	NA	TGTGCCAGCACCATGAGCGGGACAGTCTACAATGAGCAGTTCTTC	CASTMSGTVYNEQFF
TRBV7-2	TRBJ2-4	NA	TRBD2	TGTGCCAGCAGCTTACGCGGGGGGCCGGACATTCAGTACTTC	CASSLRGGPDIQYF
TRBV27	TRBJ2-1	NA	TRBD2	TGTGCCAGCAGTTTAGAGAGCGGGGGCTACTACAATGAGCAGTTCTTC	CASSLESGGYYNEQFF
TRBV28	TRBJ2-2	NA	NA	TGTGCCAGCAGTCAGACGAACACCGGGGAGCTGTTTTTT	CASSQTNTGELFF
TRBV20-1	TRBJ1-2	few	NA	TGCAGTGCTAGGGGACAACCAGGGTCCGGCTACACCTTC	CSARGQPGSGYTF
TRBV18	TRBJ2-1	NA	NA	TGTGCCAGCCAACAGGGAATCAATGAGCAGTTCTTC	CASQQGINEQFF
TRBV29-1	TRBJ2-2	NA	NA	TGCAGCGTGACAGGTTTGGACACCGGGGAGCTGTTTTTT	CSVTGLDTGELFF
TRBV28	TRBJ2-1	NA	NA	TGTGCCAGCAGTTTACCCCCTTATGGGCAGTTCTTC	CASSLPPYGQFF
TRBV27	TRBJ2-2	NA	NA	TGTGCCAGCCGCGCCGCGGGCAGGGTTAACACCGGGGAGCTGTTTTTT	CASRAAGRVNTGELFF
TRBV12-3/TRBV12-4	TRBJ1-4	few	NA	TGTGCCAGCAGTTTTGGCCTGAGGAGGGAAAAACTGTTTTTT	CASSFGLRREKLFF
TRBV3-1	TRBJ1-5	once	NA	TGTGCCAGCAGCCAAGGGGGCCGGGCAGGGGATCAGCCCCAGCATTTT	CASSQGGRAGDQPQHF
TRBV20-1	TRBJ2-7	NA	NA	TGCAGTGCTAGTACCGGGAGAGCCTACGAGCAGTACTTC	CSASTGRAYEQYF
TRBV7-2	TRBJ1-5	many	NA	TGTGCCAGCAGCTTAGATTGGGGTGGCCAGCCCCAGCATTTT	CASSLDWGGQPQHF
TRBV5-5	TRBJ2-1	once	NA	TGTGCCAGCAGCTGGGCCCATGGAGGGGGACAGTTCTTC	CASSWAHGGGQFF
TRBV4-3	TRBJ2-1	NA	TRBD1	TGCGCCAGCAGCCAAGATGAGGGACAGGGCAGAAGTGAGCAGTTCTTC	CASSQDEGQGRSEQFF
TRBV9	TRBJ1-2	NA	NA	TGTGCCAGCAGCGTAGATGAAGTTGGCTATGGCTACACCTTC	CASSVDEVGYGYTF
TRBV7-2	TRBJ2-7	NA	NA	TGTGCCAGCAGCCCCTACGGATCCTACGAGCAGTACTTC	CASSPYGSYEQYF
TRBV5-1	TRBJ2-5	few	NA	TGCGCCAGCAGCTTGGTGGGGACCCAAGAGACCCAGTACTTC	CASSLVGTQETQYF
TRBV6-5	TRBJ1-2	few	NA	TGTGCCAGCAGCTATAGTTTATTAGCTAACTATGGCTACACCTTC	CASSYSLLANYGYTF
TRBV9	TRBJ2-1	NA	NA	TGTGCCAGCGGTCGCTGGGACAATGAGCAGTTCTTC	CASGRWDNEQFF
TRBV7-2	TRBJ2-1	NA	NA	TGTGCCAGCAGCTTTGGAGGGCTGGCTGTTGAGCAGTTCTTC	CASSFGGLAVEQFF
TRBV7-9	TRBJ1-2	many	NA	TGTGCCAGCAGCTTATATTCACAGTTCCGCTCCTATGGCTACACCTTC	CASSLYSQFRSYGYTF
TRBV28	TRBJ1-2	NA	NA	TGTGCCAGCAGTGTCCCGAGTACAGGGTACGGCTACACCTTC	CASSVPSTGYGYTF
TRBV7-2	TRBJ2-7	few	NA	TGTGCCAGCAGAGAAGGAGTCAAGAGCTCCTACGAGCAGTACTTC	CASREGVKSSYEQYF
TRBV5-1	TRBJ2-2	NA	TRBD2	TGCGCCAGCAGCGCGGGACTAGCCCACGGGGAGCTGTTTTTT	CASSAGLAHGELFF
TRBV20-1	TRBJ2-7	NA	NA	TGCAGTGCTCTGACTGGGTCCTACGAGCAGTACTTC	CSALTGSYEQYF
TRBV12-3/TRBV12-4	TRBJ2-1	NA	NA	TGTGCCAGCAGCCTCCGGGGGCTAGCAGAGCAGTTCTTC	CASSLRGLAEQFF
TRBV11-2	TRBJ2-7	NA	NA	NA	CASSFRTFGASFYEQYF
TRBV11-1	TRBJ1-2	NA	TRBD1	TGTGCCAGCAGCTTACGGACAGGGCTTGGCTACACCTTC	CASSLRTGLGYTF
TRBV11-3	TRBJ1-2	NA	NA	TGTGCCAGCAGCTCGAGAGGAGCTAACTATGGCTACACCTTC	CASSSRGANYGYTF
TRBV5-1	TRBJ2-1	few	NA	TGCGCCAGCAGCCTGGACGGGACACAGACCTACAATGAGCAGTTCTTC	CASSLDGTQTYNEQFF
TRBV20-1	TRBJ2-6	NA	NA	TGCAGTGCTAGAGATGGGTCATCTGGGGCCAACGTCCTGACTTTC	CSARDGSSGANVLTF
TRBV9	TRBJ1-2	NA	TRBD1	TGTGCCAGCAGCGTAGGGGGGACAGGGGCCACGCGTTATGGCTACACCTTC	CASSVGGTGATRYGYTF
TRBV6-1	TRBJ2-7	NA	NA	TGTGCCACCGAACCAGGGGATACTGCGGCCGCTTACGAGCAGTACTTC	CATEPGDTAAAYEQYF
TRBV3-1	TRBJ2-4	once	NA	TGTGCCAGCAGCCATCGCCAAGAGACCCGGTACTTC	CASSHRQETRYF
TRBV29-1	TRBJ2-5	few	NA	TGCAGCGTGAGGGTCGCGGAGACCCAGTACTTC	CSVRVAETQYF
TRBV3-1	TRBJ2-1	NA	NA	TGTGCCAGCAGCGCGCACTGGACGGAGCAGTTCTTC	CASSAHWTEQFF
TRBV7-9	TRBJ2-1	NA	TRBD2	TGTGCCAGCAGCCCCAGACTAGCGGGGAGGACCTACAATGAGCAGTTCTTC	CASSPRLAGRTYNEQFF
TRBV20-1	TRBJ2-7	few	TRBD2	TGCAGTGCTAGAATTACGACTAGCGGGGGTAATGAGCAGTACTTC	CSARITTSGGNEQYF
TRBV12-3/TRBV12-4	TRBJ2-1	NA	TRBD1	TGTGCCAGCATCCGTCGGACAGGGGCCAATGAGCAGTTCTTC	CASIRRTGANEQFF